The rows below give T cell receptor beta chains drawn from one sample of a study of post-analysis software for immune sequencing data. A single record per CDR3 protein comes from TCRdb applying MiXCR to the PCR reads. The sample yields roughly 700,000 distinct CDR3 sequences, 25% to 30% seen once. Material: blood. These receptors were taken from a girl aged 10 to 17 with multiple sclerosis. Each CDR3 is given with its conserved first and last residue. A D gene is named only where the DNA matches it firmly. Clone size is stated in some rows and not others, as once, few, many or a class when expanded.

J: TRBJ2-1; D: -; size: -; V: TRBV4-3; DNA: TGCGCCAGCAGCCAGAGGTGGGACTCACCGATAGGGAATGAGCAGTTCTTC; CDR3: CASSQRWDSPIGNEQFF
J: TRBJ2-7; D: TRBD2; size: -; V: TRBV27; DNA: TGTGCCAGCAGTCCCCTCGGGGGAGGGATCTACGAGCAGTACTTC; CDR3: CASSPLGGGIYEQYF
J: TRBJ2-1; D: -; size: -; V: TRBV14; DNA: TGTGCCAGCAGCCAAGCCCATGAGCAGTTCTTC; CDR3: CASSQAHEQFF
J: TRBJ1-5; D: -; size: few; V: TRBV6-1; DNA: TGTGCCAGCAGTGAATTGTGGACAAATGATCAGCCCCAGCATTTT; CDR3: CASSELWTNDQPQHF
J: TRBJ2-3; D: -; size: few; V: TRBV28; DNA: TGTGCCAGCAGTTTAACTAGTTTGGGCACAGATACGCAGTATTTT; CDR3: CASSLTSLGTDTQYF
J: TRBJ2-1; D: -; size: -; V: TRBV4-3; DNA: TGCGCCAGCAGCCGCGAAGTTAGCTCCTACAATGAGCAGTTCTTC; CDR3: CASSREVSSYNEQFF
J: TRBJ1-2; D: -; size: -; V: TRBV15; DNA: TGTGCCACCAGCAGAGGCCCCGTGGGAGGGGTGAACTATGGCTACACCTTC; CDR3: CATSRGPVGGVNYGYTF
J: TRBJ1-6; D: TRBD1; size: -; V: TRBV10-3; DNA: TGTGCCATCAGTCGGGGGACAGATGATAATTCACCCCTCCACTTT; CDR3: CAISRGTDDNSPLHF
J: TRBJ2-4; D: -; size: -; V: TRBV6-1; DNA: TGTGCCAGCAGTGAAGGCGGAAACATTCAGTACTTC; CDR3: CASSEGGNIQYF
J: TRBJ2-1; D: -; size: -; V: TRBV14; DNA: TGTGCCAGCAGCCAGCATAGGGGCAATGAGCAGTTCTTC; CDR3: CASSQHRGNEQFF
J: TRBJ1-1; D: TRBD1; size: -; V: TRBV6-5; DNA: TGTGCCAGCGGAAGAATCTCGACAGGGGGTGGAACTGAAGCTTTCTTT; CDR3: CASGRISTGGGTEAFF
J: TRBJ2-1; D: -; size: few; V: TRBV12-3/TRBV12-4; DNA: TGTGCCAGCAGTTTAACGGTTCACGACATCTACTCCTACAATGAGCAGTTCTTC; CDR3: CASSLTVHDIYSYNEQFF
J: TRBJ1-2; D: -; size: -; V: TRBV7-9; DNA: TGTGCCAGCAGCACCATAGCAGGTGGCGATGATGGCTACACCTTC; CDR3: CASSTIAGGDDGYTF
J: TRBJ1-1; D: -; size: -; V: TRBV7-9; DNA: TGTGCCAGCAGCCAGACGGACACTGAAGCTTTCTTT; CDR3: CASSQTDTEAFF
J: TRBJ2-5; D: TRBD1; size: few; V: TRBV5-1; DNA: TGCGCCAGCAGCGTGGGGACAGGGCCGGTGGAGACCCAGTACTTC; CDR3: CASSVGTGPVETQYF
J: TRBJ1-5; D: TRBD1; size: -; V: TRBV7-2; DNA: TGTGCCAGCAGCTCTAGGGACAGGGCCAAATTCAATCAGCCCCAGCATTTT; CDR3: CASSSRDRAKFNQPQHF
J: TRBJ2-7; D: TRBD1; size: few; V: TRBV24-1; DNA: TGTGCCACCCTACCGGGACAGGCTTACGAGCAGTACTTC; CDR3: CATLPGQAYEQYF
J: TRBJ2-1; D: -; size: -; V: TRBV7-2; DNA: TGTGCCAGCAGCCCGCGCAGAGAGGGGCTAATGAATGAGCAGTTCTTC; CDR3: CASSPRREGLMNEQFF
J: TRBJ1-5; D: TRBD1; size: -; V: TRBV20-1; DNA: TGCAGTGCTGGGACAGGGGCGTTAGGCAGCAATCAGCCCCAGCATTTT; CDR3: CSAGTGALGSNQPQHF
J: TRBJ2-5; D: TRBD1; size: -; V: TRBV7-9; DNA: TGTGCCAGCAGCTTAGCCCGGGACAGGGAACAGACCCAGTACTTC; CDR3: CASSLARDREQTQYF
J: TRBJ2-3; D: -; size: -; V: TRBV7-8; DNA: TGTGCCAGCAGCCCTGGACCTGGGACGCAGTATTTT; CDR3: CASSPGPGTQYF
J: TRBJ1-2; D: -; size: -; V: TRBV6-6; DNA: TGTGCCAGCAGTCTCAGGGTCGGCTATGGCTACACCTTC; CDR3: CASSLRVGYGYTF
J: TRBJ2-1; D: -; size: -; V: TRBV5-6; DNA: TGTGCCAGCAGCCCCCCACCGGGAGAGTCCTACAATGAGCAGTTCTTC; CDR3: CASSPPPGESYNEQFF
J: TRBJ2-1; D: -; size: -; V: TRBV28; DNA: TGTGCCAGCAGAGGAAATACCTACAATGAGCAGTTCTTC; CDR3: CASRGNTYNEQFF
J: TRBJ2-5; D: -; size: -; V: TRBV20-1; DNA: TGCAGTGCTAGAGAGATCTTAGGGGAGGCCCAGTACTTC; CDR3: CSAREILGEAQYF
J: TRBJ2-5; D: TRBD1; size: -; V: TRBV12-5; DNA: TGTGCTAGTGGTTTGTCCCCTCGGACAGGGTGGAATGAGCAGTACTTC; CDR3: CASGLSPRTGWNEQYF
J: TRBJ2-5; D: TRBD2; size: -; V: TRBV5-5; DNA: TGTGCCAGCAGCTTCCGACTAGCGGGGCTGAATGAGCAGTACTTC; CDR3: CASSFRLAGLNEQYF
J: TRBJ2-5; D: -; size: -; V: TRBV11-2; DNA: TGTGCCAGCAGCTTAAGAGCCCAACCGAGAGAGACCCAGTACTTC; CDR3: CASSLRAQPRETQYF
J: TRBJ2-1; D: -; size: -; V: TRBV19; DNA: TGTGTCAGATACAATGAGCAGTTCTTC; CDR3: CVRYNEQFF
J: TRBJ2-2; D: -; size: -; V: TRBV4-1; DNA: TGCGCCAGCAGCCAAACCTCCGGGGAGCTGTTTTTT; CDR3: CASSQTSGELFF
J: TRBJ1-4; D: TRBD1; size: few; V: TRBV24-1; DNA: TGTGCCACCAGTGGGGGACAGTTGTTTGAAAAACTGTTTTTT; CDR3: CATSGGQLFEKLFF
J: TRBJ2-1; D: TRBD2; size: -; V: TRBV20-1; DNA: TGCAGTGCTAGAGATCGTTTCGGACTAGCGGGGATTCGAGATGAGCAGTTCTTC; CDR3: CSARDRFGLAGIRDEQFF
J: TRBJ2-1; D: TRBD2; size: -; V: TRBV15; DNA: TGTGCCACCAGCAGAGATCTAGCGGGGGGCTCCTACAATGAGCAGTTCTTC; CDR3: CATSRDLAGGSYNEQFF
J: TRBJ1-5; D: -; size: -; V: TRBV20-1; DNA: TGCAGTGCTAGTATACGGCATCTCGGCAATCGGCCCCAGCATTTT; CDR3: CSASIRHLGNRPQHF
J: TRBJ2-4; D: -; size: once; V: TRBV5-1; DNA: TGCGCCAGCAGCTTGACGTCTGATCTAGCCAAAAACATTCAGTACTTC; CDR3: CASSLTSDLAKNIQYF
J: TRBJ1-2; D: -; size: -; V: TRBV21-1; DNA: TGTGCCTCCGAGAGGCCGACAGGGAAGGACGGCTACACCTTC; CDR3: CASERPTGKDGYTF
J: TRBJ2-5; D: -; size: few; V: TRBV7-7; DNA: TGTGCCAGCAGCCCTACCGGCCGGGGAGAGACCCAGTACTTC; CDR3: CASSPTGRGETQYF
J: TRBJ2-7; D: -; size: few; V: TRBV28; DNA: TGTGCCAGCAGTCTATTGGGCAGTAGCGACGAGCAGTACTTC; CDR3: CASSLLGSSDEQYF
J: TRBJ2-7; D: -; size: few; V: TRBV6-1; DNA: TGTGCCAGCTTAGACGCCAGAGCCTACGAGCAGTACTTC; CDR3: CASLDARAYEQYF
J: TRBJ2-4; D: TRBD1; size: -; V: TRBV7-9; DNA: TGTGCCAGCACCTCACAGGGGGAGCAGTACTTC; CDR3: CASTSQGEQYF
J: TRBJ2-7; D: -; size: few; V: TRBV7-2; DNA: TGTGCCAGCAGCCGCGGGGCAGTGTGGGGAGACGAGCAGTACTTC; CDR3: CASSRGAVWGDEQYF
J: TRBJ2-5; D: TRBD1; size: -; V: TRBV5-1; DNA: TGCGCCAGCAGCTTGGACCCAGGGGGTCTCGAGACCCAGTACTTC; CDR3: CASSLDPGGLETQYF
J: TRBJ2-5; D: -; size: -; V: TRBV18; DNA: TGTGCCAGCTCACCAGTTGTCAAGTACCAAGAGACCCAGTACTTC; CDR3: CASSPVVKYQETQYF
J: TRBJ2-4; D: TRBD2; size: -; V: TRBV20-1; DNA: TGCAGTGCTTTCCGCGGGAGGTCCAGAAACATTCAGTACTTC; CDR3: CSAFRGRSRNIQYF